Each of the 13 T cell receptor beta chains below was sequenced from the same sample in a study of cytomegalovirus exposure and HLA in healthy donors. Both 60 Vbeta primers and 13 Jbeta primers went into the PCR. The table came from immunoSEQ multiplex PCR; TCRdb's copy has only in-frame clones and leaves some out. The table shows about 190,000 clones, with 70% to 85% occurring only once. The sample was PBMCs. The receptors originated from a man aged 35 to 55 in good health and CMV-seropositive.

A single count supports this clone. This chain joins TRBV5-6 and TRBJ1-6; the D gene is possibly TRBD1 (5 bases). The CDR3 is 14 amino acids. From germline, CDR1 is SGHDT and CDR2 YYEEEE. Deletions cut 0 bases from V and 7 bases from J, with 8 bases between. CDR3 bases: TGTGCCAGCAGCTTGGGCAGGGTGAATTCACCCCTCCACTTT. It translates to CASSLGRVNSPLHF.

This chain links TRBV4-2 with TRBJ1-3; D not certain. Germline V gene sequence: CDR1 LGHNA, CDR2 YNFKEQ. This CDR3 has 17 residues. The V end was cut by 0 bases, the J end by 0 bases, with 12 bases between. CDR3 residues: CASSQDRPGRSGNTIYF. CDR3 DNA: TGTGCCAGCAGCCAAGATAGGCCAGGCCGCTCTGGAAACACCATATATTTT.

The V and J genes are TRBV7-2 and TRBJ2-5; no clear D. Germline CDR1 and CDR2: SGHTA and FQGNSA. V lost 5 bases and J 6 bases, leaving 10 bases between the germline ends. This CDR3 comprises 12 residues. The DNA of the CDR3 is TGTGCCAGCAGCACCTCTGCGCAGACCCAGTACTTC. Amino acid sequence: CASSTSAQTQYF.

The chain is built from TRBV11-2 and TRBJ1-1; 8 bases are a match to TRBD1. After removal of 0 bases from V and 6 bases from J, the junction contained 6 bases not matched to a gene. Germline V lookup: CDR1 SGHAT, CDR2 FQNNGV. This CDR3 has 15 amino acids. CDR3 DNA sequence: TGTGCCAGCAGCTTAGATGGACAGACAGGGGCTGAAGCTTTCTTT. The encoded protein is CASSLDGQTGAEAFF.

This sequence joins TRBV5-6 and TRBJ1-6, with TRBD1 as a possible D gene (5 bases). Trimming left V 3 bases short and J 9 bases short, with 16 bases between. Germline loops: CDR1 SGHDT, CDR2 YYEEEE. The CDR3 length is 15 residues. CDR3 bases: TGTGCCAGCAGCTGGGGGGAGGGCGGAACTTCACCCCTCCACTTT. It codes for CASSWGEGGTSPLHF.

This clone was detected once. The chain couples TRBV4-3 to TRBJ1-5; the D is unclear. Trimming removed 3 bases at V and 4 bases at J, with 13 bases between. The CDR3 has 15 amino acids. CDR1 LGHNA and CDR2 YSLEER come from the germline V gene. The CDR3 reads CASSQGRSGNQPQHF. CDR3 nucleotides: TGCGCCAGCAGCCAGGGCCGTAGTGGAAATCAGCCCCAGCATTTT.

The chain combines TRBV7-8 with TRBJ2-7, with TRBD2 matching 7 bases. The CDR3 sequence is 14 residues long. V dropped 5 bases and J dropped 3; count of bases not matched to a gene: 7. Germline CDR1 and CDR2: SGHVS and FQNEAQ. DNA for the CDR3: TGTGCCAGCAGCAAAGCGGGACGGAACTACGAGCAGTACTTC. It is translated as CASSKAGRNYEQYF.

The genes are TRBV30 and TRBJ1-1; D is perhaps TRBD1 (6 bases). Germline V CDR1 and CDR2: GTSNPN, SVGIG (reference sequence). The CDR3 covers 11 residues. Deletions cut 8 bases from V and 8 bases from J, with 15 bases between. CDR3 amino acids: CAHQGGVEAFF. The CDR3 region has the DNA TGTGCCCATCAAGGGGGGGTCGAAGCTTTCTTT. Together with reference TRBV30 and TRBJ1-1, the CDR3 gives the full variable domain: SQTIHQWPATLVQPVGSPLSLECTVEGTSNPNLYWYRQAAGRGLQLLFYSVGIGQISSEVPQNLSASRPQDRQFILSSKKLLLSDSGFYLCAHQGGVEAFFGQGTRLTVV.

This chain connects TRBV5-1 to TRBJ2-7, with D possibly being TRBD2 (6 bases). CDR3 size: 16 residues. V lost 0 bases to trimming and J lost 5 bases, with 18 bases between them. The germline gives CDR1 SGHRS, CDR2 YFSETQ. The CDR3 region is CASSLGNSGDGHEQYF. CDR3 coding DNA: TGCGCCAGCAGCTTGGGGAATAGCGGAGACGGCCACGAGCAGTACTTC.

V usage is TRBV10-3 and J usage is TRBJ2-1; TRBD2 agrees at 9 bases. The J segment lost 6 bases and the V segment lost 8 bases, leaving 8 bases of the junction unmatched. In germline, CDR1 is ENHRY, CDR2 SYGVKD. The CDR3 extends over 14 amino acids. CDR3 residues: CAIRGTSNGNEQFF. CDR3 bases: TGTGCCATCCGAGGGACTAGCAATGGCAATGAGCAGTTCTTC.

The chain uses TRBV5-1 and TRBJ1-1, with 8 nucleotides matching TRBD1. The CDR3 totals 13 residues. The ends lost 4 bases at V and 7 bases at J; junction bases unmatched: 6. Germline CDR1 reads SGHRS; CDR2 reads YFSETQ. The CDR3 sequence is CASSAQGANEAFF. The CDR3 DNA reads TGCGCCAGCAGCGCCCAGGGGGCTAATGAAGCTTTCTTT.

The genes are TRBV13 and TRBJ2-7, with D possibly matching TRBD2 (6 bases). V lost 0 bases to trimming and J lost 4 bases, with 28 bases between them. This CDR3 spans 20 amino acids. The germline gives CDR1 PRHDT, CDR2 FYEKMQ (reference sequence). This CDR3 is CASSLGSGLATQKRFYEQYF. The CDR3, as DNA: TGTGCCAGCAGCTTAGGATCCGGGCTAGCGACACAAAAGAGGTTTTACGAGCAGTACTTC.

This rearrangement joins TRBV15 to TRBJ2-3; TRBD2 matches 11 bases. The CDR3 has 17 residues. After removal of 4 bases from V and 3 bases from J, the junction contained 9 bases not matched to a gene. The germline gives CDR1 LNHNV, CDR2 YYDKDF (reference sequence). The CDR3 is CATSITLAGVLTDTQYF. CDR3 DNA: TGTGCCACCAGCATTACACTAGCGGGAGTTTTAACAGATACGCAGTATTTT.